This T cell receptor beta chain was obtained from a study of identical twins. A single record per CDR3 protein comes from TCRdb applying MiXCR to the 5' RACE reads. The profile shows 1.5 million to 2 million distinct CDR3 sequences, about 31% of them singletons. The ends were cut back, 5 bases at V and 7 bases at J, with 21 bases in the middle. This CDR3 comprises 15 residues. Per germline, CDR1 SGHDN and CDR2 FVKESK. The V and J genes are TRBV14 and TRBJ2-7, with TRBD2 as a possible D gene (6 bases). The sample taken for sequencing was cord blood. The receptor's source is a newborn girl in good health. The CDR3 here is CASSSGTYQINEQYF. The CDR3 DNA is TGTGCCAGCAGCTCCGGGACTTACCAAATAAATGAGCAGTACTTC.